Included here is one T cell receptor beta chain sequence, with context. Its antigen is as yet unknown. With no exception, relapse followed autologous stem cell transplantation in all patients, and brentuximab vedotin exposure varied. TCRdb's copy holds only in-frame clones and misses some; the assay was immunoSEQ multiplex PCR. The sample carries about 110,000 clones, 80% to 90% recorded once. The data are from a study of PD-1 blockade in classical Hodgkin lymphoma. General study points: By cycle point C4D1, TCR diversity had risen significantly in CD4+ cells (but not CD8+ cells). Why the repertoires differ is still unclear, perhaps disease activity or prior therapy. Healthy donors were reported to have higher baseline TCR diversity than newly diagnosed patients. Those achieving complete response showed baseline diversity like newly diagnosed patients.

The CDR3 runs to 12 residues. The germline gives CDR1 SGHAT, CDR2 FQNNGV. Trimming took 6 bases from V and 7 from J, leaving 10 bases between them. This clonotype was obtained from a human donor with classical Hodgkin lymphoma. The sample here was peripheral blood mononuclear cells (PBMCs), taken before the second cycle of nivolumab. The V gene is TRBV11-2, the J gene TRBJ2-1; maybe TRBD1 (6 bases). The CDR3 reads CASSSTGNEQFF. CDR3 coding DNA: TGTGCCAGCAGTTCCACAGGGAATGAGCAGTTCTTC.